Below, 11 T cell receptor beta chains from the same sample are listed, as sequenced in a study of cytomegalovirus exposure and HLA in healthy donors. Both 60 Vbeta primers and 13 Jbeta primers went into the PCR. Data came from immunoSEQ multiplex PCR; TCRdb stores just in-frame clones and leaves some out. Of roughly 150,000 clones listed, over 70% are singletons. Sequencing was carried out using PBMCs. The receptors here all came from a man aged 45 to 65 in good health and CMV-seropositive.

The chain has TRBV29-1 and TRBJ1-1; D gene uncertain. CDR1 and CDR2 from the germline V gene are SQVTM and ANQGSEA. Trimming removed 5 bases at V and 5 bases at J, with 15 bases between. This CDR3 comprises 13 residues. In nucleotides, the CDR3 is TGCAGCGTTCCTCTGGGAGTTCGGACTGAAGCTTTCTTT. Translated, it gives CSVPLGVRTEAFF.

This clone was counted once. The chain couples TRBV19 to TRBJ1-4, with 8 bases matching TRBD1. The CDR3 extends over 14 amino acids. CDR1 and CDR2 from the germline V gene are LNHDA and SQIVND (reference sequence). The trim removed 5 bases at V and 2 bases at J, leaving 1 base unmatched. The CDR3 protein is CASSWTGTNEKLFF. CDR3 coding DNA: TGTGCCAGTAGTTGGACAGGGACTAATGAAAAACTGTTTTTT. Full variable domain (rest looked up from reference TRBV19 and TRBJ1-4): DGGITQSPKYLFRKEGQNVTLSCEQNLNHDAMYWYRQDPGQGLRLIYYSQIVNDFQKGDIAEGYSVSREKKESFPLTVTSAQKNPTAFYLCASSWTGTNEKLFFGSGTQLSVL.

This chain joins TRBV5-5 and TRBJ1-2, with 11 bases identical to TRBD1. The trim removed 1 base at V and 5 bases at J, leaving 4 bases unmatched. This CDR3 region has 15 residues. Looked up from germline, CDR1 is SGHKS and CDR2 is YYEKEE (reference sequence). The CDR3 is CASSLMGQGGYGYTF. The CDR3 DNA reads TGTGCCAGCAGCTTGATGGGACAGGGGGGTTATGGCTACACCTTC.

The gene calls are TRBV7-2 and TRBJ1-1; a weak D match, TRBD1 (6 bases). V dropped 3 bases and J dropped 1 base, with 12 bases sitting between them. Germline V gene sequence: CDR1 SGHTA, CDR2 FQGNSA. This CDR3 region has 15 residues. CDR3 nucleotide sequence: TGTGCCAGCAGCTTTAGGGGGGGAGGGAACACTGAAGCTTTCTTT. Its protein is CASSFRGGGNTEAFF. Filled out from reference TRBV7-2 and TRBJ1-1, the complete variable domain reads GAGVSQSPSNKVTEKGKDVELRCDPISGHTALYWYRQSLGQGLEFLIYFQGNSAPDKSGLPSDRFSAERTGGSVSTLTIQRTQQEDSAVYLCASSFRGGGNTEAFFGQGTRLTVV.

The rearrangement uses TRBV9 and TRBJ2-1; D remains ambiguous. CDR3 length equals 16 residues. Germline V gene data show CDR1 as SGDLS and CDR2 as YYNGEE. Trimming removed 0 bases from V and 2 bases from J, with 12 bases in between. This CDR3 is CASSVGLSPTYNEQFF. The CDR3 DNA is TGTGCCAGCAGCGTAGGGTTAAGCCCTACCTACAATGAGCAGTTCTTC. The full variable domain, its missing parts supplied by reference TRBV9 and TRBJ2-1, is DSGVTQTPKHLITATGQRVTLRCSPRSGDLSVYWYQQSLDQGLQFLIQYYNGEERAKGNILERFSAQQFPDLHSELNLSSLELGDSALYFCASSVGLSPTYNEQFFGPGTRLTVL.

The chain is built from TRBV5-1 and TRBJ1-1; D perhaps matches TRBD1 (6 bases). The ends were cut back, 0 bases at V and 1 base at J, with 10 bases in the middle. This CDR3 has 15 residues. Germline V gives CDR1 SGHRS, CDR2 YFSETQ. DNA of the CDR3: TGCGCCAGCAGCTTGGGTGGGACATCGAACACTGAAGCTTTCTTT. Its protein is CASSLGGTSNTEAFF.

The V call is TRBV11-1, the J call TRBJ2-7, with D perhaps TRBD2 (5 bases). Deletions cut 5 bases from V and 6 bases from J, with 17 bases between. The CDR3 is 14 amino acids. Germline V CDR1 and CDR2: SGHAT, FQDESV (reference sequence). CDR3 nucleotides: TGTGCCAGCAGCAAACGGGATTTCGGCGGCGAGCAGTACTTC. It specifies CASSKRDFGGEQYF.

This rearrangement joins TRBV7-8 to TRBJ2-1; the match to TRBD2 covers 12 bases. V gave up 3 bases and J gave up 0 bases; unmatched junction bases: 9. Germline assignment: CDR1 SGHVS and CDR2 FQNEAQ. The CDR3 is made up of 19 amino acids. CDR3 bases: TGTGCCAGCAGCTTGTACCGTTCGGGACTAGCGGGCTCCTACAATGAGCAGTTCTTC. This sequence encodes CASSLYRSGLAGSYNEQFF.

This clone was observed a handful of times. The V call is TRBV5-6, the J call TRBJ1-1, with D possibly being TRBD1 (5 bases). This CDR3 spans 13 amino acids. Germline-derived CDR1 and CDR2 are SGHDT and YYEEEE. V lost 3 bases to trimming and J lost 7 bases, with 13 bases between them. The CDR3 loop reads CASSWGGGFEAFF. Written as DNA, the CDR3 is TGTGCCAGCAGCTGGGGGGGAGGGTTTGAAGCTTTCTTT.

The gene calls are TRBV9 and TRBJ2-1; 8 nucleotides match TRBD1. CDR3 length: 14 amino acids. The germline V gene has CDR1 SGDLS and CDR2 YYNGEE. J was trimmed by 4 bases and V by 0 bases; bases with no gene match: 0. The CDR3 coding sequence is TGTGCCAGCAGCGTAGGGACAGGGTACAATGAGCAGTTCTTC. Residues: CASSVGTGYNEQFF.

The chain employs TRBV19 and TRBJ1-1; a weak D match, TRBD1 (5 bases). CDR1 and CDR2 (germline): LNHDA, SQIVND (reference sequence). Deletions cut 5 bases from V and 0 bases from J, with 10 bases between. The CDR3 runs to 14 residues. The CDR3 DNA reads TGTGCCAGTAGTTCACAGGAGATGAACACTGAAGCTTTCTTT. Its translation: CASSSQEMNTEAFF.